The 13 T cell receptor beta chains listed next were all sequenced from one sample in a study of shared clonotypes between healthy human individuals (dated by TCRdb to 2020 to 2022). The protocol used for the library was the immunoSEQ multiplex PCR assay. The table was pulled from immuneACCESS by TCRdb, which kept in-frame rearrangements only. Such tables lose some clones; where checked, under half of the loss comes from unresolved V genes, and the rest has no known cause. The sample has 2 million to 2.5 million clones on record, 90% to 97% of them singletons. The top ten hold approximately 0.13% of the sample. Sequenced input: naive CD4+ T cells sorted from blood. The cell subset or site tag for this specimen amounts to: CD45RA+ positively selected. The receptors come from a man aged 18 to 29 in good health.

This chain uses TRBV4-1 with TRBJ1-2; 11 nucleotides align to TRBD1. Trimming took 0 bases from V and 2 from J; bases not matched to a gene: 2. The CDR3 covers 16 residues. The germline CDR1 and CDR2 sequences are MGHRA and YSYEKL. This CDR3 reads CASSQDRTGGNYGYTF. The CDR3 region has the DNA TGCGCCAGCAGCCAAGATAGGACAGGGGGCAACTATGGCTACACCTTC.

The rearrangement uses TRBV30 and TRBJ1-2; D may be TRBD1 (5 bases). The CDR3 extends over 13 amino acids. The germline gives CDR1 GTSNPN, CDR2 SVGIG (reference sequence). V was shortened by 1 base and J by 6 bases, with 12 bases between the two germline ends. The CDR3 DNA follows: TGTGCCTGGAGTGAGACAGAGCTGAATGGCTACACCTTC. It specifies CAWSETELNGYTF.

In DNA, the CDR3 is TGTGCCAGCAGCCTGCGCAGGGGGGCGGTAGATACGCAGTATTTT. Translation: CASSLRRGAVDTQYF. V and J are TRBV7-3 and TRBJ2-3; the D gene is possibly TRBD1 (7 bases). This CDR3 has 15 amino acids. The germline V gene has CDR1 SGHTA and CDR2 FQGTGA. The germline V and J ends were trimmed by 5 bases and 5 bases, with 17 bases remaining between them.

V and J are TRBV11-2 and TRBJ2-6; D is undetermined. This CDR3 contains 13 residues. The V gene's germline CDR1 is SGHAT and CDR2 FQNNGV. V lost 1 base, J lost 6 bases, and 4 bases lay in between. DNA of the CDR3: TGTGCCAGCAGCTTAGGCGAGGCCAACGTCCTGACTTTC. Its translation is CASSLGEANVLTF.

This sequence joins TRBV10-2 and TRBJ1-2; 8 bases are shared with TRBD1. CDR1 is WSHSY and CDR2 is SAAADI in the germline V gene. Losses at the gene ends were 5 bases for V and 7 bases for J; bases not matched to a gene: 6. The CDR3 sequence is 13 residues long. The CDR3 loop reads CASSRQGTGGYTF. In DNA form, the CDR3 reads TGCGCCAGCAGTCGACAGGGGACGGGTGGCTACACCTTC.

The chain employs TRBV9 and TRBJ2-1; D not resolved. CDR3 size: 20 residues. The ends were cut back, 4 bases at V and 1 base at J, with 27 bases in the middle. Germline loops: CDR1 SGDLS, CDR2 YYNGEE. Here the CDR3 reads CASSSRVRRTLGFSYNEQFF. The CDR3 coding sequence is TGTGCCAGCAGCTCCCGGGTCCGGAGAACGCTTGGTTTTTCCTACAATGAGCAGTTCTTC.

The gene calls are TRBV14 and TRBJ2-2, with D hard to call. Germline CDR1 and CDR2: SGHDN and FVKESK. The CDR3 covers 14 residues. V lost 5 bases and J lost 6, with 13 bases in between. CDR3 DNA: TGTGCCAGCAGCACTACCTTGTGGGCCGGGGAGCTGTTTTTT. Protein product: CASSTTLWAGELFF. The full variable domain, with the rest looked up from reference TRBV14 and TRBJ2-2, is EAGVTQFPSHSVIEKGQTVTLRCDPISGHDNLYWYRRVMGKEIKFLLHFVKESKQDESGMPNNRFLAERTGGTYSTLKVQPAELEDSGVYFCASSTTLWAGELFFGEGSRLTVL.

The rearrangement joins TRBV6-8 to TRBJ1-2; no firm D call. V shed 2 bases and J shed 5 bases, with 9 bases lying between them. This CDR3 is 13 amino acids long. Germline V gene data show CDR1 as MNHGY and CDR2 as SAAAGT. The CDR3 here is CASSYVSQYGYTF. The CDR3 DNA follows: TGTGCCAGCAGTTACGTCAGTCAGTATGGCTACACCTTC.

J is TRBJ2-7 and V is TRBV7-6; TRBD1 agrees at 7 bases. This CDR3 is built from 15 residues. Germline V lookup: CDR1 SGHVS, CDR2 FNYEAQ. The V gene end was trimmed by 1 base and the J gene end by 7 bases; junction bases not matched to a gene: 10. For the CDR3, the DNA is TGTGCCAGCAGCTTAGGGGACAGATATGGGGAAGAGCAGTACTTC. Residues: CASSLGDRYGEEQYF.

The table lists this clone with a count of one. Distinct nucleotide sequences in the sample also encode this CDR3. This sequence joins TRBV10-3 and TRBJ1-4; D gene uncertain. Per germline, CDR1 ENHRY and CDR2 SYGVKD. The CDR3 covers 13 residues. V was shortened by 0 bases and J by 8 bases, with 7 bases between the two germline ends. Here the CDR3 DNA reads TGTGCCATCAGTGAGTCATCCAGCGAAAAACTGTTTTTT. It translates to CAISESSSEKLFF.

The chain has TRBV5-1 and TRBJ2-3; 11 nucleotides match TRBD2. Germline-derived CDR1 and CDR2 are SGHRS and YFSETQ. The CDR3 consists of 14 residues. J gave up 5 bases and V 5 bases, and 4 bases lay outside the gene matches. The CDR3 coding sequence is TGCGCCAGCAGGCCTAGCGGGGGGTTAGATACGCAGTATTTT. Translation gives CASRPSGGLDTQYF.

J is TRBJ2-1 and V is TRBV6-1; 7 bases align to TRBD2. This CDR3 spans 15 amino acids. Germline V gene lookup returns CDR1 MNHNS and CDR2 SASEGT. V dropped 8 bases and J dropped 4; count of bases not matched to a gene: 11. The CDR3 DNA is TGTGCCAGCGCGGGAGCTATAGGGGCTTACAATGAGCAGTTCTTC. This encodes CASAGAIGAYNEQFF.

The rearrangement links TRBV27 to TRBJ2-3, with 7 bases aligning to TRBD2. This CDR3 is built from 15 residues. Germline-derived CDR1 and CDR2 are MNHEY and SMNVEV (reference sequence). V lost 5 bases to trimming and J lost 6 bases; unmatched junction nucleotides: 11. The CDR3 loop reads CASSRPPGLLDTQYF. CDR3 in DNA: TGTGCCAGCAGTCGGCCCCCGGGACTACTGGATACGCAGTATTTT.